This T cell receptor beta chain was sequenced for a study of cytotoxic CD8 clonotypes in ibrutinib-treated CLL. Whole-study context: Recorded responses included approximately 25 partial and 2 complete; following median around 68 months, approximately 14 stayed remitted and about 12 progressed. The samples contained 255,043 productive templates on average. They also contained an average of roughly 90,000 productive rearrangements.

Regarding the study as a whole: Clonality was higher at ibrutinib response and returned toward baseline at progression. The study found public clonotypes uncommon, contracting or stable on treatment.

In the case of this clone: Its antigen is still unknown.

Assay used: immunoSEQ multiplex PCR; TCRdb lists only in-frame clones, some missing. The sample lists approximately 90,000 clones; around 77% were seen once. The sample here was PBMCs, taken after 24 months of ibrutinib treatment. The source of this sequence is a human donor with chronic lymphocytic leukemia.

CDR3 coding DNA: TGTGCCAGCAGTACCGACAGTCCCTCCAAGCAGTACTTC. It encodes CASSTDSPSKQYF. The rearrangement uses TRBV28 and TRBJ2-5, with D possibly being TRBD1 (5 bases). Germline CDR1 is MDHEN and CDR2 is SYDVKM. The CDR3 has 13 amino acids. With 5 bases removed from V and 11 bases from J, the gap between germline ends came to 18 bases.